What follows are 25 T cell receptor beta chains derived from one specimen sequenced in a study of T cells in Graves' hyperthyroidism and ophthalmopathy. The TCR beta CDR3 regions underwent amplification using RNA transcripts as the source. TCR CDR3 regions were first amplified by RT-PCR with HTBI primers. TCRdb processed the multiplex PCR reads anew with MiXCR; each CDR3 protein has one entry. This sample has 550,000 to 650,000 distinct CDR3 sequences, with around 15% found just once. The sequencing sample was made of blood. All receptors come from a woman between 35 and 50 years old with Graves' hyperthyroidism.

This clonotype was detected a few times. The chain combines TRBV27 with TRBJ1-5; a weak D match, TRBD1 (6 bases). This CDR3 is 15 amino acids long. In germline, CDR1 is MNHEY, CDR2 SMNVEV (reference sequence). The V gene lost 5 bases and the J gene lost 2 bases, with 13 bases spanning the gap. The CDR3 DNA sequence: TGTGCCAGCAGTCCCGGGACACTACGCAATCAGCCCCAGCATTTT. Its translation is CASSPGTLRNQPQHF.

This clonotype appeared many times. J is TRBJ2-7 and V is TRBV3-1; TRBD2 matches 10 bases. Germline V gene sequence: CDR1 LGHDT, CDR2 YNNKEL (reference sequence). This CDR3 has 16 amino acids. Trimming cost V 3 bases and J 3 bases; bases outside gene matches: 8. The CDR3 region is CASSHPPGTSDYEQYF. CDR3 nucleotides: TGTGCCAGCAGCCATCCCCCCGGGACTAGCGACTACGAGCAGTACTTC.

This clonotype was picked up many times. The V gene is TRBV27, the J gene TRBJ2-3; D is tentatively TRBD1 or TRBD2 (5 bases each). Trimming took 6 bases from V and 0 from J, leaving 28 bases between them. Germline CDR1 MNHEY, CDR2 SMNVEV (reference sequence). This CDR3 comprises 20 residues. This CDR3 reads CASSSYGPPKPGPSTDTQYF. For the CDR3, the DNA is TGTGCCAGCAGCTCTTATGGGCCCCCAAAACCGGGACCAAGCACAGATACGCAGTATTTT.

This clonotype has at least ten counts. This sequence joins TRBV7-8 and TRBJ1-1; 8 nucleotides match TRBD1. This CDR3 has 16 residues. Germline CDR1 and CDR2: SGHVS and FQNEAQ. Trimming at V came to 5 bases and at J to 0 bases, leaving 8 bases not matched to a gene. The DNA for the CDR3 is TGTGCCAGCAGCCCTGGACAGGGAGTTATGAACACTGAAGCTTTCTTT. This encodes CASSPGQGVMNTEAFF.

At least ten counts were recorded for this clonotype. The rearrangement joins TRBV4-1 to TRBJ2-2; 7 bases line up with TRBD2. The CDR3 is made up of 17 amino acids. V shed 1 base, J shed 3 bases, and the junction held 8 bases outside the gene matches. Germline assignment: CDR1 MGHRA and CDR2 YSYEKL. CDR3 bases: TGCGCCAGCAGCCAAGGTTCCGGGAGGACCCACACCGGGGAGCTGTTTTTT. The encoded protein is CASSQGSGRTHTGELFF.

The V call is TRBV18, the J call TRBJ1-4, with 8 bases fitting TRBD1. This CDR3 comprises 12 residues. Looked up from germline, CDR1 is KGHSH and CDR2 is LQKENI. Unmatched junction bases numbered 6, after V lost 11 bases and J lost 7 bases. The CDR3 region is CAHGQGGEKLFF. CDR3 bases: TGTGCCCACGGACAGGGCGGTGAAAAACTGTTTTTT.

V gene TRBV20-1 combines with J gene TRBJ2-5; the D gene is possibly TRBD2 (6 bases). The germline V gene encodes CDR1 DFQATT and CDR2 SNEGSKA (reference sequence). The V gene lost 5 bases and the J gene lost 5 bases, with 18 bases spanning the gap. CDR3 length equals 14 residues. The CDR3 region is CSARADGSKETQYF. The CDR3 nucleotides are TGCAGTGCTCGAGCGGACGGGAGCAAGGAGACCCAGTACTTC.

The chain couples TRBV7-2 to TRBJ2-5, with a possible D match to TRBD2 (7 bases). The CDR3 is made up of 15 amino acids. Germline V gives CDR1 SGHTA, CDR2 FQGNSA. V lost 5 bases to trimming and J lost 4 bases, with 17 bases between them. CDR3 residues: CASSKGLGGAETQYF. CDR3 nucleotide sequence: TGTGCCAGCAGCAAAGGACTAGGGGGAGCAGAGACCCAGTACTTC.

This rearrangement joins TRBV7-9 to TRBJ2-1; D might be TRBD2 (5 bases). The CDR3 loop spans 13 amino acids. With 5 bases removed from V and 4 bases from J, the gap between germline ends came to 9 bases. Germline V gene data show CDR1 as SEHNR and CDR2 as FQNEAQ (reference sequence). The CDR3 DNA reads TGTGCCAGCAGCCCAACTAGATACAATGAGCAGTTCTTC. It codes for CASSPTRYNEQFF.

This clonotype has a count of ten or more. The chain carries TRBV28 and TRBJ1-5; tentatively, D is TRBD1 (6 bases). V lost 4 bases and J lost 6, with 10 bases in between. Per germline, CDR1 MDHEN and CDR2 SYDVKM. The CDR3 contains 13 residues. CDR3 in amino acids: CASSWGASQPQHF. DNA for the CDR3: TGTGCCAGCAGTTGGGGGGCGAGTCAGCCCCAGCATTTT.

This clonotype was counted at least ten times. This rearrangement joins TRBV12-3 or TRBV12-4 to TRBJ1-5; no definite D call. The V gene lost 0 bases and the J gene lost 4 bases, with 10 bases spanning the gap. This CDR3 comprises 15 residues. CDR3 bases: TGTGCCAGCAGTTTAGCGCTAGGAGGGAATCAGCCCCAGCATTTT. Translating gives CASSLALGGNQPQHF.

The rearrangement links TRBV18 to TRBJ1-1, with D maybe TRBD1 (5 bases). The CDR3 contains 13 residues. The germline V gene has CDR1 KGHSH and CDR2 LQKENI. Trimming cost V 4 bases and J 10 bases, with 16 bases left between them. The CDR3 nucleotides read TGTGCCAGCTCACTTTCTGGACCTAGGGGAGCTTTCTTT. Translating it yields CASSLSGPRGAFF.

This clonotype was counted only a few times. Written as DNA, the CDR3 is TGTGCCAGCAGCTTACTTGGGGCGACTGAAGCTTTCTTT. It encodes CASSLLGATEAFF. The chain is built from TRBV7-9 and TRBJ1-1; weak D call: TRBD1 (5 bases). This CDR3 has 13 residues. The V end was cut by 2 bases, the J end by 5 bases, with 9 bases between. CDR1 is SEHNR and CDR2 is FQNEAQ in the germline V gene (reference sequence).

This clonotype was observed many times. The V gene is TRBV27, the J gene TRBJ1-1; no definite D call. In germline, CDR1 is MNHEY, CDR2 SMNVEV (reference sequence). V was trimmed by 8 bases and J by 11 bases, leaving 12 bases between them. This CDR3 has 10 amino acids. The CDR3 sequence is CASRQHRAFF. CDR3 nucleotides: TGTGCCAGCCGACAACATCGGGCTTTCTTT.

This chain uses TRBV5-1 with TRBJ2-1; 9 bases line up with TRBD2. CDR1 SGHRS and CDR2 YFSETQ come from the germline V gene. J gave up 10 bases and V 1 base, and 12 bases lay outside the gene matches. The CDR3 consists of 16 residues. CDR3 residues: CASSLLAASGTREQFF. The CDR3 coding sequence is TGCGCCAGCAGCTTGTTGGCGGCTAGCGGGACTAGGGAGCAGTTCTTC.

This chain connects TRBV4-1 to TRBJ1-2; TRBD1 aligns across 8 bases. CDR1 is MGHRA, CDR2 YSYEKL, per germline. V dropped 1 base and J dropped 4; count of bases not matched to a gene: 8. The CDR3 runs 16 residues. CDR3 region: CASSQGQGQVVYGYTF. The CDR3 nucleotides are TGCGCCAGCAGCCAAGGACAGGGACAGGTTGTCTATGGCTACACCTTC.

This clonotype has a count of ten or more. V usage is TRBV20-1 and J usage is TRBJ2-2, with 7 bases lining up with TRBD1. With V trimmed by 1 base and J by 4 bases, 6 bases remained unmatched. Germline CDR1 is DFQATT and CDR2 is SNEGSKA (reference sequence). The CDR3 spans 15 residues. CDR3 region: CSARGTGMSTGELFF. As DNA, the CDR3 is TGCAGTGCTAGAGGGACAGGCATGAGCACCGGGGAGCTGTTTTTT.

This rearrangement joins TRBV9 to TRBJ2-1; no clear D. Germline assignment: CDR1 SGDLS and CDR2 YYNGEE. V shed 5 bases and J shed 6 bases, with 9 bases lying between them. The CDR3 is made up of 12 amino acids. The CDR3 reads CASRDPRNEQFF. The CDR3 DNA reads TGTGCCAGCAGGGACCCACGCAATGAGCAGTTCTTC.

This clonotype was seen at least ten times. The chain employs TRBV20-1 and TRBJ2-1; 16 nucleotides match TRBD2. The CDR3 runs 20 residues. CDR1 DFQATT and CDR2 SNEGSKA come from the germline V gene (reference sequence). V trimming: 3 bases; J trimming: 0 bases; junction bases outside the gene matches: 11. CDR3 bases: TGCAGTGCTAGGAAAGTGGGACTAGCGGGAGGGCCGTTCTCCTACAATGAGCAGTTCTTC. It encodes CSARKVGLAGGPFSYNEQFF.

With regard to this clonotype: A much larger clone lies one base from this, so it may be a read error. This chain links TRBV7-9 with TRBJ2-1; 8 bases match TRBD1. This CDR3 contains 16 residues. The V segment lost 1 base and the J segment 6 bases; nucleotides outside the gene matches: 8. Germline loops: CDR1 SEHNR, CDR2 FQNEAQ (reference sequence). CDR3 loop: CASSLVGAGGCNEQFF. CDR3 DNA: TGTGCCAGCAGCTTAGTGGGAGCAGGGGGCTGCAATGAGCAGTTCTTC.

The rearrangement links TRBV7-8 to TRBJ2-1; no firm D call. Germline CDR1 is SGHVS and CDR2 is FQNEAQ. The CDR3 totals 13 residues. V was trimmed by 5 bases and J by 2 bases, leaving 7 bases between them. The CDR3 DNA is TGTGCCAGCAGCCCCCACCCCTACAATGAGCAGTTCTTC. Protein product: CASSPHPYNEQFF.

This clonotype was seen only a few times. The CDR3 DNA reads TGTGCCAGCAGCCAAATACCAGGGGGCCCGGACGAGCAGTACTTC. Its protein is CASSQIPGGPDEQYF. The chain employs TRBV3-1 and TRBJ2-7; 8 bases are a match to TRBD1. Germline V lookup: CDR1 LGHDT, CDR2 YNNKEL (reference sequence). This CDR3 contains 15 residues. Trimming removed 2 bases from V and 5 bases from J; junction bases left unmatched: 8.

This clonotype was counted between two and nine times. V gene TRBV15 combines with J gene TRBJ2-4; D not resolved. Between the trimmed V and J ends, which lost 0 bases and 3 bases, there was a span of 9 bases. The CDR3 length is 15 residues. CDR1 and CDR2 (germline): LNHNV, YYDKDF (reference sequence). The DNA for the CDR3 is TGTGCCACCAGCAGAGATGGGGTAGACAAAAACATTCAGTACTTC. Encoded protein: CATSRDGVDKNIQYF. Drawing the rest from reference TRBV15 and TRBJ2-4, the complete variable domain is DAMVIQNPRYQVTQFGKPVTLSCSQTLNHNVMYWYQQKSSQAPKLLFHYYDKDFNNEADTPDNFQSRRPNTSFCFLDIRSPGLGDTAMYLCATSRDGVDKNIQYFGAGTRLSVL.

The rearrangement joins TRBV19 to TRBJ2-7, with D unclear. Per germline, CDR1 LNHDA and CDR2 SQIVND (reference sequence). Trimming pared 6 bases from V and 3 bases from J, leaving 12 bases between. This CDR3 contains 13 residues. The CDR3 here is CASSPGPDYEQYF. The CDR3 DNA follows: TGTGCCAGTAGCCCTGGACCGGACTACGAGCAGTACTTC.

This clonotype was seen ten or more times. This sequence joins TRBV28 and TRBJ1-2, with 8 nucleotides matching TRBD1. The CDR3 contains 14 residues. The J segment lost 4 bases and the V segment lost 6 bases, leaving 7 bases of the junction unmatched. Germline loops: CDR1 MDHEN, CDR2 SYDVKM. The CDR3 sequence is CASSFRDRIYGYTF. The DNA of the CDR3 is TGTGCCAGCAGCTTCCGGGACAGGATCTATGGCTACACCTTC.